This TCR beta chain was captured by sequencing in a study of regulatory T cells in long-lasting Graves disease. Arm-PCR of CDR3 regions and iRepertoire HTBI primers were used to build TCR beta libraries. TCRdb reprocessed the multiplex PCR reads with MiXCR, giving one entry per CDR3 protein. The data show approximately 350,000 distinct CDR3 sequences, 16% seen once. Regarding time point: newly diagnosed GD, antithyroid drugs for less than 3 months. The TCR library was made from RNA that had been extracted from PBMCs in TRIzol. Xi'an, China, was home to the endocrinology department that provided patients. The peripheral blood volume drawn was approximately 9 milliliters, and it was collected into EDTA tubes. This clonotype was counted only a few times. Since a much larger clone is just one base distant, this may be a read error. V was clipped by 0 bases and J by 4 bases, with 15 bases between them. Germline lookup yields CDR1 GTSNPN and CDR2 SVGIG (reference sequence). This CDR3 has 15 amino acids.

The same data also contributed to another study, on T cells in Graves' hyperthyroidism and ophthalmopathy. That report notes: Among clonotypes expanded in thyroid above 0.001, most were also found in blood.

The V and J genes are TRBV30 and TRBJ1-1, with D maybe TRBD1 (6 bases). Here the sequenced sample was peripheral blood mononuclear cells (PBMCs), taken at new diagnosis, from a patient treated with antithyroid drugs. This TCR was sampled from a man in his forties or fifties with Graves disease. The CDR3 nucleotides read TGTGCCTGGAGTGTTCGGAGCAGGGGAATCACTGAAGCTTTCTTT. It encodes CAWSVRSRGITEAFF.